Following are 13 T cell receptor beta chains from one sample sequenced in a study of blood T cell repertoires in COVID-19. The method was immunoSEQ multiplex PCR; TCRdb's version includes in-frame clones alone and lacks a portion of them. The sample has roughly 290,000 clones, 70% to 90% seen once. Sequencing input: PBMCs or T cells enriched from blood (not recorded which). Source of these receptors: a woman in her twenties or thirties who had recovered from COVID-19.

The chain has TRBV11-2 and TRBJ1-5; TRBD1 agrees at 8 bases. Germline trimming cut 3 bases from V and 6 bases from J; bases unmatched to any gene: 4. The CDR3 sequence is 14 residues long. Germline V gene sequence: CDR1 SGHAT, CDR2 FQNNGV. The CDR3, as DNA: TGTGCCAGCAGCTTGGACAGGGCCACTCAGCCCCAGCATTTT. It codes for CASSLDRATQPQHF.

This clone was found a few times. This chain uses TRBV4-2 with TRBJ1-1; a possible D gene is TRBD1 (5 bases). V dropped 3 bases and J dropped 0 bases, with 11 bases sitting between them. The length of the CDR3 is 15 residues. Germline CDR1 LGHNA, CDR2 YNFKEQ. The CDR3, as DNA: TGTGCCAGCAGCCAGTTCACAGGTATGAACACTGAAGCTTTCTTT. As protein: CASSQFTGMNTEAFF.

This clone has just one count. The gene calls are TRBV5-6 and TRBJ1-1; the D is unclear. This CDR3 contains 14 residues. Trimming cost V 2 bases and J 2 bases, with 10 bases left between them. In germline, CDR1 is SGHDT, CDR2 YYEEEE. The CDR3 loop reads CASSFRQANTEAFF. The CDR3 nucleotides are TGTGCCAGCAGCTTCCGGCAGGCAAACACTGAAGCTTTCTTT.

V usage is TRBV11-2 and J usage is TRBJ1-5; the D gene is possibly TRBD1 (5 bases). From germline, CDR1 is SGHAT and CDR2 FQNNGV. With 5 bases removed from V and 5 bases from J, the gap between germline ends came to 19 bases. The CDR3 has 16 amino acids. DNA of the CDR3: TGTGCCAGCAGCCGATATCCGGCAGGGCCAGATCAGCCCCAGCATTTT. Amino acids: CASSRYPAGPDQPQHF.

This clone occurred a few times. The V call is TRBV9, the J call TRBJ1-3, with D uncertain. Between the trimmed V and J ends, which lost 0 bases and 8 bases, there was a span of 24 bases. Germline values: CDR1 SGDLS, CDR2 YYNGEE. The length of the CDR3 is 18 residues. The CDR3 protein is CASSVEEAGIIASDTIYF. CDR3 coding DNA: TGTGCCAGCAGCGTAGAGGAGGCGGGCATAATAGCAAGCGACACCATATATTTT.

This chain joins TRBV27 and TRBJ1-6; 10 bases are shared with TRBD1. Germline loops: CDR1 MNHEY, CDR2 SMNVEV (reference sequence). The CDR3 runs 16 residues. V lost 2 bases, J lost 9 bases, and 7 bases stayed unmatched. Here the CDR3 DNA reads TGTGCCAGCAGTTTAGGGACAGGGGATCTTGGTTCACCCCTCCACTTT. Residues: CASSLGTGDLGSPLHF.

The gene calls are TRBV2 and TRBJ2-2, with 8 positions matching TRBD2. Losses at the gene ends were 7 bases for V and 3 bases for J; bases not matched to a gene: 10. Germline V gene data show CDR1 as SNHLY and CDR2 as FYNNEI. The CDR3 is 16 residues long. The CDR3 sequence: CASKGFELADTGELFF. The CDR3 bases are TGTGCCAGCAAGGGGTTTGAACTAGCGGACACCGGGGAGCTGTTTTTT.

CDR3 DNA: TGTGCCAGCAGCCAAGGACTAGGGTTAATCTATGGCTACACCTTC. Translated: CASSQGLGLIYGYTF. J is TRBJ1-2 and V is TRBV3-1 (or the pseudogene TRBV3-2), with D uncertain. The CDR3 runs to 15 residues. The V end was cut by 1 base, the J end by 4 bases, with 13 bases between. Germline CDR1 reads LGHDT; CDR2 reads YNNKEL (reference sequence).

The J gene is TRBJ2-1, the V gene TRBV4-1; 9 positions agree with TRBD1. Germline V CDR1 and CDR2: MGHRA, YSYEKL. The V segment lost 1 base and the J segment 4 bases; nucleotides outside the gene matches: 5. CDR3 length: 16 amino acids. The CDR3 here is CASSQVRQGGYNEQFF. CDR3 sequence (DNA): TGCGCCAGCAGCCAAGTCCGACAGGGGGGATACAATGAGCAGTTCTTC.

This clone was recorded a few times. The chain is built from TRBV7-9 and TRBJ1-6, with 7 bases fitting TRBD1. The V gene's germline CDR1 is SEHNR and CDR2 FQNEAQ (reference sequence). Losses at the gene ends were 4 bases for V and 10 bases for J; bases not matched to a gene: 13. The CDR3 covers 16 residues. The CDR3 DNA is TGTGCCAGCAGCTCAACATTTAGGGAAGGGGGCTCACCCCTCCACTTT. It specifies CASSSTFREGGSPLHF.

V usage is TRBV2 and J usage is TRBJ1-1; TRBD1 matches 7 bases. V dropped 0 bases and J dropped 0; count of bases not matched to a gene: 4. The CDR3 totals 16 residues. Looked up from germline, CDR1 is SNHLY and CDR2 is FYNNEI. DNA of the CDR3: TGTGCCAGCAGTGAAGCAGGGGGCGTCTTGAACACTGAAGCTTTCTTT. Translating it yields CASSEAGGVLNTEAFF.

V and J are TRBV15 and TRBJ1-4; D might be TRBD1 (6 bases). Germline CDR1 reads LNHNV; CDR2 reads YYDKDF (reference sequence). Trimming stripped 1 base from V and 7 bases from J, with 22 bases between. The CDR3 spans 18 residues. The CDR3 DNA follows: TGTGCCACCAGCAGAGTGGGGGCCACGAGGGTACGGGGTGAAAAACTGTTTTTT. Translation gives CATSRVGATRVRGEKLFF. Together with reference TRBV15 and TRBJ1-4, the CDR3 gives the full variable domain: DAMVIQNPRYQVTQFGKPVTLSCSQTLNHNVMYWYQQKSSQAPKLLFHYYDKDFNNEADTPDNFQSRRPNTSFCFLDIRSPGLGDTAMYLCATSRVGATRVRGEKLFFGSGTQLSVL.

The genes are TRBV15 and TRBJ1-5; TRBD1 might be the D (6 bases). CDR1 LNHNV and CDR2 YYDKDF come from the germline V gene (reference sequence). V was trimmed by 6 bases and J by 4 bases, leaving 16 bases between them. The CDR3 is 15 residues long. CDR3 nucleotide sequence: TGTGCCACCAGTCCTACAGGGTTTGGAAATCAGCCCCAGCATTTT. This encodes CATSPTGFGNQPQHF. The full variable domain, its missing parts supplied by reference TRBV15 and TRBJ1-5, is DAMVIQNPRYQVTQFGKPVTLSCSQTLNHNVMYWYQQKSSQAPKLLFHYYDKDFNNEADTPDNFQSRRPNTSFCFLDIRSPGLGDTAMYLCATSPTGFGNQPQHFGDGTRLSIL.